This entry describes one T cell receptor (beta chain). Its target is not known. This entry comes from a study of T cell repertoires in cytomegalovirus infection. Study-level background: The authors used CMV epitopes that were HLA-C-restricted (recently identified) and HLA-B-restricted (well studied). Matching HLA type, along with CMV infection, was indicated by public TCR beta signatures. Regarding the study as a whole: Pooled public TCR beta family frequency picked out CMV carriers with the relevant HLA. Ex vivo responses were dominated by HLA-C-restricted CMV-specific TCR beta clonotypes.

TCRdb re-called the reads through MiXCR, storing one row per CDR3 protein. The table includes approximately 120,000 distinct CDR3 sequences, less than 30% detected once. V lost 5 bases and J lost 3; bases outside the gene matches: 11. This CDR3 has 17 residues. CDR1 is LGHDT, CDR2 YNNKEL, per germline (reference sequence). This receptor was taken from a human donor in good health (CMV status not recorded). Some clones in this sample may be carry-over from other donors' samples. The sample consisted of CD8+ T cells from cultured PBMCs, taken from culture after CMV antigen stimulation. The V gene is TRBV3-1, the J gene TRBJ2-1; 9 bases match TRBD1. This CDR3 is CASSGTYRDRDYNEQFF. CDR3 bases: TGTGCCAGCAGCGGAACCTACCGGGACAGGGACTACAATGAGCAGTTCTTC.